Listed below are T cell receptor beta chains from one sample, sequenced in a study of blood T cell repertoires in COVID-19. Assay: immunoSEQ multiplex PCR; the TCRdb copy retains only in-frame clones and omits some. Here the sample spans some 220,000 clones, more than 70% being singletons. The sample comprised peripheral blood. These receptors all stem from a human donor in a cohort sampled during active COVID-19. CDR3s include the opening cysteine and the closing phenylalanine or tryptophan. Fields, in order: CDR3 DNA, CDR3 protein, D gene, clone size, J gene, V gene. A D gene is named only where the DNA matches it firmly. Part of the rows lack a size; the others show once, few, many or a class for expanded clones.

TGTGCCAGCAGTTACGCAGGGGGCTACACCTTC,CASSYAGGYTF,-,-,TRBJ1-2,TRBV6-5
TGTGCCAGCAGTTACACTGGGACTCAAGAGACCCAGTACTTC,CASSYTGTQETQYF,-,once,TRBJ2-5,TRBV6-2/TRBV6-3
TGTGCCAGCACCTCCTGGGCAGGGGGCCTTGGCTACACCTTC,CASTSWAGGLGYTF,TRBD1,-,TRBJ1-2,TRBV28
TGCGCCAGCAGCTCCCGGGACAGTATGAACACTGAAGCTTTCTTT,CASSSRDSMNTEAFF,TRBD1,-,TRBJ1-1,TRBV5-1
TGTGCCAGCAGCTTGACAGGGAACACCGGGGAGCTGTTTTTT,CASSLTGNTGELFF,-,-,TRBJ2-2,TRBV9
TGTGCCTGGAGCCTCAGTAGCAATCAGCCCCAGCATTTT,CAWSLSSNQPQHF,-,-,TRBJ1-5,TRBV30
TGTGCCAGTAGTATAAGCGGTTACACAGATACGCAGTATTTT,CASSISGYTDTQYF,-,-,TRBJ2-3,TRBV19
TGTGCCAGCAGCTTAGCTCAGGGCGCGCAGTATTTT,CASSLAQGAQYF,-,-,TRBJ2-3,TRBV7-9
TGTGCCAGCAGCTTAGACGATAGGGGGACTAGTTTCGTGGGCACAGATACGCAGTATTTT,CASSLDDRGTSFVGTDTQYF,TRBD2,once,TRBJ2-3,TRBV11-2
TGTGCCAGCAGCCGGGGGACAGGGGGAGATCAGCCCCAGCATTTT,CASSRGTGGDQPQHF,TRBD1,-,TRBJ1-5,TRBV5-4
TGTGCCAGCAGTTTACGTCAGGGTCACGAGCAGTACTTC,CASSLRQGHEQYF,-,-,TRBJ2-7,TRBV27
TGTGCCAGCAGCTTAGGAAGCGGGGGGTCGGATGAGCAGTTCTTC,CASSLGSGGSDEQFF,TRBD2,-,TRBJ2-1,TRBV7-2
TGTGCCAGTAGTCCCATTGCAGGGGGCCGGCGTGGCTACACCTTC,CASSPIAGGRRGYTF,TRBD1,-,TRBJ1-2,TRBV19
TGTGCCAGTAGTATTCAGACAGGGGGCGGCCAAGAGACCCAGTACTTC,CASSIQTGGGQETQYF,TRBD1,-,TRBJ2-5,TRBV19
TGTGCCAGCGATCTTACACAGGGATCCACTGAAGCTTTCTTT,CASDLTQGSTEAFF,-,-,TRBJ1-1,TRBV6-5
TGTGCCAGCACTAAAGACCAAGGGGACACTGAAGCTTTCTTT,CASTKDQGDTEAFF,-,-,TRBJ1-1,TRBV6-5